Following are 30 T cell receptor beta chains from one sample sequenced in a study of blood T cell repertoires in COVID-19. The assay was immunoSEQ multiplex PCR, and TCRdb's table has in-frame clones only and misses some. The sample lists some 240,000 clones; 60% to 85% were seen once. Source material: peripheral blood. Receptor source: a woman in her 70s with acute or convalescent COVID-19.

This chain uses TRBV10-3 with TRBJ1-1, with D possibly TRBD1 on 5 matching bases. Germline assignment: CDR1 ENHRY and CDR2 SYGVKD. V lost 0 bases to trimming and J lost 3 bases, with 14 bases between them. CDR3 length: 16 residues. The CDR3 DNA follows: TGTGCCATCAGTGAGTCTCCAGGGCTAGGAGACACTGAAGCTTTCTTT. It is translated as CAISESPGLGDTEAFF.

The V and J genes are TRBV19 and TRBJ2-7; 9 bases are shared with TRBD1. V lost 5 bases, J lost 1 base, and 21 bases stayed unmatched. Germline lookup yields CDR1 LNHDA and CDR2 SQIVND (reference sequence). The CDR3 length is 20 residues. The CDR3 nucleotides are TGTGCCAGTAGTGGACGAAGAAGTGGGATCGGGACAGGGCCTTCCTACGAGCAGTACTTC. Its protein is CASSGRRSGIGTGPSYEQYF. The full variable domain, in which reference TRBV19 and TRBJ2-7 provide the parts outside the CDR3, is DGGITQSPKYLFRKEGQNVTLSCEQNLNHDAMYWYRQDPGQGLRLIYYSQIVNDFQKGDIAEGYSVSREKKESFPLTVTSAQKNPTAFYLCASSGRRSGIGTGPSYEQYFGPGTRLTVT.

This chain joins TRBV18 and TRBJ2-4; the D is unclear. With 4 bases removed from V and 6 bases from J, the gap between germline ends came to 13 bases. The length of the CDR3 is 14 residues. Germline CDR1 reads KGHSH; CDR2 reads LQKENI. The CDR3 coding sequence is TGTGCCAGCTCACTTCGTACGGTAGCAAACATTCAGTACTTC. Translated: CASSLRTVANIQYF.

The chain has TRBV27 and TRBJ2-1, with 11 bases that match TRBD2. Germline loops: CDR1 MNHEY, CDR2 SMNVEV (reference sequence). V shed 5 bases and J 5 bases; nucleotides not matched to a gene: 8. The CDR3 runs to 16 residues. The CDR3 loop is CASSPRTSGFDNEQFF. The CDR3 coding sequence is TGTGCCAGCAGTCCCCGGACTAGCGGGTTCGACAATGAGCAGTTCTTC.

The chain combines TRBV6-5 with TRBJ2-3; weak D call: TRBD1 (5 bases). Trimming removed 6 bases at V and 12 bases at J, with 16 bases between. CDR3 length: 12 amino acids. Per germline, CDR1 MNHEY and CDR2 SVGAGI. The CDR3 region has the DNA TGTGCCAGCAGCCCGCTGGACATTACACAGTATTTT. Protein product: CASSPLDITQYF.

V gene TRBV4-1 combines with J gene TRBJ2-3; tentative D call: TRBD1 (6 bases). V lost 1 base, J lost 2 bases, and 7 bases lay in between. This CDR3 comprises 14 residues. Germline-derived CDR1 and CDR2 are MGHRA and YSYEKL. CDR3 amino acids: CASSQGGPTDTQYF. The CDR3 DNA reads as TGCGCCAGCAGCCAAGGGGGGCCCACAGATACGCAGTATTTT.

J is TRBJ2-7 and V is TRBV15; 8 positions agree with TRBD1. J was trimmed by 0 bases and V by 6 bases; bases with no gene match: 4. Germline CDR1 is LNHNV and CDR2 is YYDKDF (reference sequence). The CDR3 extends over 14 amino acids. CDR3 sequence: CATRVTGGSYEQYV. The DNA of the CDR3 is TGTGCCACCAGAGTAACAGGGGGCTCCTACGAGCAGTACGTC.

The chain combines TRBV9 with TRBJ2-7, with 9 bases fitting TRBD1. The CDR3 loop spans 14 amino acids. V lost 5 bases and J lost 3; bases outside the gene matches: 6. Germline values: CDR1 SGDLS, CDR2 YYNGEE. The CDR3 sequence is CASSKPGQGYEQYF. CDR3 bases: TGTGCCAGCAGTAAACCGGGACAGGGCTACGAGCAGTACTTC.

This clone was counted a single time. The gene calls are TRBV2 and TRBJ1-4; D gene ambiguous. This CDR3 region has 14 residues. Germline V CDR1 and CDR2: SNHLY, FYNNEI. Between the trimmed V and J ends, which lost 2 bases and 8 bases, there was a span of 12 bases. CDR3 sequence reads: CASSEWRTGEKLFF. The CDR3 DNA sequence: TGTGCCAGCAGTGAATGGAGGACGGGGGAAAAACTGTTTTTT.

CDR3 nucleotide sequence: TGTGCCACCAGTGAGAGTCCGGGACAGGGTTATGGCTACACCTTC. Amino acids: CATSESPGQGYGYTF. This chain uses TRBV24-1 with TRBJ1-2; 9 bases are shared with TRBD1. Germline V gene lookup returns CDR1 KGHDR and CDR2 SFDVKD. CDR3 size: 15 residues. Trimming took 4 bases from V and 5 from J; bases not matched to a gene: 7.

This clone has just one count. The CDR3 bases are TGTGCCTTAACACACAGGGCAGGGAGCTTACTCTACGGCTACACCTTC. It specifies CALTHRAGSLLYGYTF. The gene calls are TRBV30 and TRBJ1-2, with D perhaps matching TRBD1 (6 bases). V was pared by 7 bases and J by 8 bases, with 29 bases between. The germline V gene encodes CDR1 GTSNPN and CDR2 SVGIG (reference sequence). CDR3 length equals 16 residues.

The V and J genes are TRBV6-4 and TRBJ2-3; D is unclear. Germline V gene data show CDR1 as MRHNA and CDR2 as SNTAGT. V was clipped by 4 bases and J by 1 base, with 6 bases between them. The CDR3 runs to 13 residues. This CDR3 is CASSVTGTDTQYF. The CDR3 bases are TGTGCCAGCAGTGTCACAGGCACAGATACGCAGTATTTT.

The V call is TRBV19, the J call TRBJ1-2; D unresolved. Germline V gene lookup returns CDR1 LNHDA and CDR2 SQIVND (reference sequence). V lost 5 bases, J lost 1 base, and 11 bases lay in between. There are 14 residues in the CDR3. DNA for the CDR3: TGTGCCAGTAGTTCGATCGGTAATAACTATGGCTACACCTTC. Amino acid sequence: CASSSIGNNYGYTF.

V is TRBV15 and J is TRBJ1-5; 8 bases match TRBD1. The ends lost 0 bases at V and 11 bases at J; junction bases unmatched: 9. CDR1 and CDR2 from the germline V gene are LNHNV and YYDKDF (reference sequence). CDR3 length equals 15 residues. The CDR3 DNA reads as TGTGCCACCAGCAGAGATAGGACAGGGATGGGAGCCCAGCATTTT. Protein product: CATSRDRTGMGAQHF.

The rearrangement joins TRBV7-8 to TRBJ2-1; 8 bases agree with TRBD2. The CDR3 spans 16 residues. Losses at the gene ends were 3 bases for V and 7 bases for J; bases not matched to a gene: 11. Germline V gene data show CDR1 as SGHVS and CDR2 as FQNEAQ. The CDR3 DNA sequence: TGTGCCAGCAGCTTCCGTAGCGGGGCCATGTGGAATGAGCAGTTCTTC. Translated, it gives CASSFRSGAMWNEQFF. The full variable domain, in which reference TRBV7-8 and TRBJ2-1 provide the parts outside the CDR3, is GAGVSQSPRYKVAKRGQDVALRCDPISGHVSLFWYQQALGQGPEFLTYFQNEAQLDKSGLPSDRFFAERPEGSVSTLKIQRTQQEDSAVYLCASSFRSGAMWNEQFFGPGTRLTVL.

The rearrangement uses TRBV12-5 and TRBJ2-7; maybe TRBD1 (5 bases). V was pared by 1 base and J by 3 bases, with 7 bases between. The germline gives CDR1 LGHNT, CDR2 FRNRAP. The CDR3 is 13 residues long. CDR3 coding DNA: TGTGCTAGTGGTTTGGGGGGCAACTACGAGCAGTACGTC. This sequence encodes CASGLGGNYEQYV.

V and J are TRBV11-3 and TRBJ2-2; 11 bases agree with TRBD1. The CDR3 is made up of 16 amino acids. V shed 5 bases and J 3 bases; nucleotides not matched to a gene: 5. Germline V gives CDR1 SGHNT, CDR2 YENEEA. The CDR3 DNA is TGTGCCAGCAGCCTTGGACAGGGGGCTTACACCGGGGAGCTGTTTTTT. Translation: CASSLGQGAYTGELFF.

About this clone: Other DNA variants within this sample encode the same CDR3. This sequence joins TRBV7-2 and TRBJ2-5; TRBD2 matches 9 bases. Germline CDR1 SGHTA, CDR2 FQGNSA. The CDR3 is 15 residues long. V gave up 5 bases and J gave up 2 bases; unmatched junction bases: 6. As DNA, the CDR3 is TGTGCCAGCAGCCGTAGCGGGGGCCCACAAGAGACCCAGTACTTC. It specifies CASSRSGGPQETQYF.

The CDR3 loop is CASSFGETYEQYF. As DNA, the CDR3 is TGTGCCAGCAGTTTCGGGGAGACATACGAGCAGTACTTC. The chain combines TRBV7-8 with TRBJ2-7; perhaps TRBD2 as D (5 bases). The CDR3 totals 13 residues. Germline assignment: CDR1 SGHVS and CDR2 FQNEAQ. V was trimmed by 6 bases and J by 4 bases, leaving 13 bases between them.

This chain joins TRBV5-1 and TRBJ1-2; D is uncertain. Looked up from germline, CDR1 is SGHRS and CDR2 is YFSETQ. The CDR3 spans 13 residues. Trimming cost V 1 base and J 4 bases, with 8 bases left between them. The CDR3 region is CASSLSVLYGYTF. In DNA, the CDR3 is TGCGCCAGCAGCTTGAGCGTTCTCTATGGCTACACCTTC.

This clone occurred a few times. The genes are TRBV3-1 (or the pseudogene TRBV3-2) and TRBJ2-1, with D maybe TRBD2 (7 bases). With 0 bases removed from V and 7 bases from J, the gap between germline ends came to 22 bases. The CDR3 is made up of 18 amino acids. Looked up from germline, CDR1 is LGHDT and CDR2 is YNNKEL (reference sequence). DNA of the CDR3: TGTGCCAGCAGCCAAGAAGGTATAGAGGGGGGGCTTGCTAATGAGCAGTTCTTC. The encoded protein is CASSQEGIEGGLANEQFF.

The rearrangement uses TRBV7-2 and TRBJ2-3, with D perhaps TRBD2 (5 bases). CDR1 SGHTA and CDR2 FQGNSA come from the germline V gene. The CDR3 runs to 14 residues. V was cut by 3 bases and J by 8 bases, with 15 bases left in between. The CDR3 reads CASSLGVGEGTQYF. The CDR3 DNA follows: TGTGCCAGCAGCTTGGGAGTGGGAGAGGGTACGCAGTATTTT.

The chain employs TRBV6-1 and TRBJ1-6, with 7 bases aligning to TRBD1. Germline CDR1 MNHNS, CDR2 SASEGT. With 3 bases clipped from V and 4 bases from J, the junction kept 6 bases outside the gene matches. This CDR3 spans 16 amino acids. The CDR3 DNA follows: TGTGCCAGCAGTGAGTCGGACAGGCCTTATAATTCACCCCTCCACTTT. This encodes CASSESDRPYNSPLHF.

CDR3 protein: CASSLGQGLGNNEQFF. CDR3 DNA sequence: TGTGCCAGCAGCTTGGGACAGGGGTTAGGGAACAATGAGCAGTTCTTC. The chain recombines TRBV11-3 with TRBJ2-1; 10 bases map to TRBD1. This CDR3 region has 16 residues. Per germline, CDR1 SGHNT and CDR2 YENEEA. V lost 3 bases to trimming and J lost 5 bases; unmatched junction nucleotides: 7.

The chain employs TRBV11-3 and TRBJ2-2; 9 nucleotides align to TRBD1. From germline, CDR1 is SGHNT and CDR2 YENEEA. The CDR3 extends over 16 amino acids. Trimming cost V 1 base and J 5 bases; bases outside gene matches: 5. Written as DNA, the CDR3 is TGTGCCAGCAGCTTAGCGGGACAGGGTAGGACCGGGGAGCTGTTTTTT. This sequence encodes CASSLAGQGRTGELFF.

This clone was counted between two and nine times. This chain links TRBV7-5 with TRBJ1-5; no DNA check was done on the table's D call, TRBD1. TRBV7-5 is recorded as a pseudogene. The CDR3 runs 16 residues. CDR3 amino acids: CARSLRSRGFGQPQHF. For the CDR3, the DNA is TGTGCCAGAAGCTTAAGGAGCAGGGGGTTCGGGCAGCCCCAGCATTTT.

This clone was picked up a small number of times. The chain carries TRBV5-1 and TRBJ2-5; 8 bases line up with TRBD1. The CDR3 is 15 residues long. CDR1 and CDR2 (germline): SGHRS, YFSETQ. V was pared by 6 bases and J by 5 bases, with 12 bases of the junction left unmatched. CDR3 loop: CASTPGTGGPETQYF. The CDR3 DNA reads TGCGCCAGCACACCCGGGACAGGAGGGCCTGAGACCCAGTACTTC.

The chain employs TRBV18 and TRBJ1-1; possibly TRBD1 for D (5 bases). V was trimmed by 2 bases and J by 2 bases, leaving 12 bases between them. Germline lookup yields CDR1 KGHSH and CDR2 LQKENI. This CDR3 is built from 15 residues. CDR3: CASSPIGGANTEAFF. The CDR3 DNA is TGTGCCAGCTCACCAATCGGCGGGGCCAACACTGAAGCTTTCTTT.

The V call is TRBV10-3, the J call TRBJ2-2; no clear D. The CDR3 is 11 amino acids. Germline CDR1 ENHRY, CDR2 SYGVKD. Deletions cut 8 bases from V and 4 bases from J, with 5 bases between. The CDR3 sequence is CAILSTGELFF. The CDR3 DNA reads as TGTGCCATCTTATCCACCGGGGAGCTGTTTTTT.

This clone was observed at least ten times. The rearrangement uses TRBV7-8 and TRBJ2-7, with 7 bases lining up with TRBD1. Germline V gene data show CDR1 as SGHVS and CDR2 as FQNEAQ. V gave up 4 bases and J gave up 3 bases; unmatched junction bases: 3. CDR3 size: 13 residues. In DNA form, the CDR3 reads TGTGCCAGCAGCTGGGACAGAAGCTACGAGCAGTACGTC. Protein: CASSWDRSYEQYV.